This record looks at one TCR beta chain sequence and its context. The record originates from a study of blood T cell repertoires in COVID-19. Study at large: T cells, B-cell-depleted T cells, or PBMCs provided the cDNA or gDNA that served as material.

Trimming cost V 5 bases and J 7 bases, with 11 bases left between them. The CDR3 loop spans 12 amino acids. Some clones are missing from TCRdb's copy, which holds only in-frame ones; the method was immunoSEQ multiplex PCR. In the table there are 140,000 to 150,000 clones, roughly 89% of which are singletons. The rearrangement uses TRBV12-3 or TRBV12-4 and TRBJ1-1, with D hard to call. The clonotype originates from a woman aged 50 to 65 who had been exposed to COVID-19. Sample: PBMCs or T cells enriched from blood (not recorded which). CDR3 region: CASSPGFGEAFF. Here the CDR3 DNA reads TGTGCCAGCAGTCCGGGATTTGGTGAAGCTTTCTTT.